This TCR beta chain comes out of a study of PD-1 blockade in classical Hodgkin lymphoma (dated by TCRdb to about 2020). As for the study more broadly: Nivolumab dosing was 3 mg/kg intravenously every 2 weeks, continuing until either disease progression or unacceptable toxicity. The study used CyTOF and TCR beta sequencing to define a peripheral blood immune signature of response to PD-1 blockade in classical Hodgkin lymphoma. General conclusions and limits of the study: CD4+ but not CD8+ TCR diversity rose significantly by C4D1 (p=0.0027 vs p=0.16), most apparent in complete responders (p=0.02). Lower diversity was observed in patients in whom nivolumab was started less than 1 year after ASCT, and these patients were excluded from later analyses so that confounding by immune reconstitution would be avoided. Baseline diversity similar to that of newly diagnosed patients was observed in trial patients achieving complete response, whereas significantly lower diversity was observed in partial responders and progressors. The study covered only a single clinical trial cohort, and the causes of the repertoire differences, possibly disease activity or prior therapy, were still not defined. Baseline TCR diversity was reported as lower in newly diagnosed patients than in healthy donors, and lower still in relapsed/refractory patients.

On this clone: The antigen it recognizes is unknown. Nothing much larger sits one base from this clone, and base qualities are not available.

Genomic DNA was isolated using the Qiagen DNeasy kit from unsorted PBMCs as well as from negatively selected CD4+ and CD8+ fractions. TCR beta CDR3 regions were amplified by immunoSEQ multiplex PCR using primers annealing to V and J segments. A synthetic immune receptor repertoire was used to minimize amplification bias, and any residual bias was removed computationally once sequencing was done. The study's processing was this. Repertoire diversity was quantified as the Shannon entropy index using custom Python scripts. Unsorted, CD4+ and CD8+ repertoires were analyzed separately, except in combined analyses where CD4+ and CD8+ sequences were merged in silico. A clone counted as expanded when the clone's frequency after treatment rose at least 2-fold relative to C1D1, and clones undetected at baseline were given a pseudocount of 0.5. Singleton clones were defined as clones with 0 or 1 copy at C1D1, and non-singleton clones were defined as clones with 2 or more copies. Clones expanded in unsorted samples were annotated as CD4+, CD8+ or unknown by matching protein sequences in sorted samples from the same patient. Wilcoxon tests on paired samples were used to test diversity changes from C1D1 to C4D1. What TCRdb holds here is the immuneACCESS table cut down to in-frame rearrangements. Part of the clones is not present; checked against another copy, under half of the missing clones reflect an unresolved V gene, and the others are unexplained. V and J calls and clone size are those listed in that table; D and trimming were worked out from the DNA. Counted in this sample were 20,000 or so clones; roughly four fifths of them appeared once. Of the sample, around 6.2% falls within the top ten clones.

V lost 6 bases and J lost 2 bases, and the count of bases not matched to a germline gene is 3. Including the terminal cysteine and phenylalanine, the CDR3 comprises 13 residues. Only the CDR3 portion is preserved as DNA: 39 bases, with reading frame beginning at the first base. CDR1 and CDR2, looked up from the germline V gene (reference sequence), are SGHAT and FQDESV. The sample's time point label, in plain terms: cycle 4 day 1 (C4D1), after around six weeks of nivolumab. Every trial patient had relapsed after autologous stem cell transplantation, and cohorts A, B and C differed in prior brentuximab vedotin exposure. The trial cohort included 45 to 65 patients with relapsed/refractory classical Hodgkin lymphoma, and each patient had a best overall response of complete response, partial response or progressive disease. Trial patients were treated with single-agent nivolumab in the multi-cohort phase II CheckMate 205 trial. Best overall response was determined by an independent review committee according to the 2007 International Working Group response criteria. Trial PBMCs were collected just before the start of nivolumab (C1D1) and during therapy at cycle 2 day 1 and cycle 4 day 1. Peripheral blood was collected in 8 mL Vacutainer Cell Preparation Tubes, from which PBMCs were isolated by centrifugation and then cryopreserved.

Here the sequenced sample was peripheral blood mononuclear cells (PBMCs), taken before the fourth cycle of nivolumab. This chain is built from TRBV11-1 and TRBJ2-5; 7 bases in between match TRBD2. The receptor's source is a human donor with classical Hodgkin lymphoma. CDR3 loop: CASRTSVQETQYF. The nucleotides read TGTGCCAGCAGAACTAGCGTACAAGAGACCCAGTACTTC.